These 8 T cell receptor beta chains were all obtained from the same sample, sequenced in a study of T-cell reconstitution after alpha-beta-depleted transplantation in children. This sample's TCRbeta library carried unique molecular identifier barcodes. TCRdb independently ran MiXCR on the PCR reads; one entry per CDR3 protein. The data contain around 370,000 distinct CDR3 sequences, about a tenth of them singletons. This specimen consisted of PBMCs from the stem cell graft donor, obtained from the stem cell graft. Every receptor here comes from a human donor who donated a stem cell graft to a child with acute lymphoblastic leukemia.

The chain links TRBV7-9 to TRBJ1-3; D is unclear. Germline lookup yields CDR1 SEHNR and CDR2 FQNEAQ (reference sequence). Trimming cost V 5 bases and J 0 bases, with 11 bases left between them. This CDR3 region has 15 residues. CDR3 bases: TGTGCCAGCAGCGGAACAGCTGCCTCTGGAAACACCATATATTTT. This encodes CASSGTAASGNTIYF.

The chain links TRBV7-2 to TRBJ2-7, with 7 positions matching TRBD2. V gave up 1 base and J gave up 6 bases; unmatched junction bases: 9. Germline V gives CDR1 SGHTA, CDR2 FQGNSA. This CDR3 has 15 amino acids. DNA of the CDR3: TGTGCCAGCAGCTTAGATGCGGGAGCCGCTCTCGAGCAGTACTTC. This codes for CASSLDAGAALEQYF.

This clonotype has ten or more counts. This chain connects TRBV7-2 to TRBJ1-1, with 9 positions matching TRBD1. This CDR3 has 16 amino acids. The germline gives CDR1 SGHTA, CDR2 FQGNSA. The V gene end was trimmed by 5 bases and the J gene end by 2 bases; junction bases not matched to a gene: 9. The CDR3 sequence is CASSPRQGVVNTEAFF. The CDR3 DNA reads TGTGCCAGCAGCCCTCGACAGGGGGTGGTTAACACTGAAGCTTTCTTT.

The table lists this clonotype with a few counts. The chain is built from TRBV29-1 and TRBJ2-5; D is possibly TRBD1 (5 bases). The CDR3 loop spans 14 amino acids. The V gene lost 3 bases and the J gene lost 5 bases, with 16 bases spanning the gap. The germline V gene has CDR1 SQVTM and CDR2 ANQGSEA. As DNA, the CDR3 is TGCAGCGTTGATCCCCAGGGATACGGGGAGACCCAGTACTTC. This sequence encodes CSVDPQGYGETQYF.

This clonotype was seen more than once but under ten times. The V gene is TRBV7-9, the J gene TRBJ2-3, with 8 nucleotides matching TRBD1. The J segment lost 4 bases and the V segment lost 3 bases, leaving 3 bases of the junction unmatched. Germline V gene data show CDR1 as SEHNR and CDR2 as FQNEAQ (reference sequence). The CDR3 extends over 14 amino acids. The CDR3 loop reads CASSFDRGPDTQYF. CDR3 coding DNA: TGTGCCAGCAGCTTTGACAGGGGACCAGATACGCAGTATTTT.

The V call is TRBV12-3 or TRBV12-4, the J call TRBJ1-2; perhaps TRBD1 as D (6 bases). The CDR3 is 15 amino acids. V shed 1 base and J shed 4 bases, with 13 bases lying between them. The CDR3 coding sequence is TGTGCCAGCAGTTTAGGCTCAGGGGAAGGCTATGGCTACACCTTC. Protein: CASSLGSGEGYGYTF.

This clonotype came up many times. CDR3 sequence: CASAVGVGNTGELFF. CDR3 bases: TGTGCCAGCGCGGTCGGAGTTGGGAACACCGGGGAGCTGTTTTTT. The chain couples TRBV27 to TRBJ2-2, with no clear D. Germline assignment: CDR1 MNHEY and CDR2 SMNVEV (reference sequence). Trimming took 8 bases from V and 1 from J, leaving 14 bases between them. The CDR3 consists of 15 residues.

The rearrangement joins TRBV6-9 to TRBJ1-5; 9 bases fit TRBD1. V was clipped by 0 bases and J by 0 bases; unmatched bases: 9. The CDR3 loop spans 19 amino acids. Germline V CDR1 and CDR2: MNHGY, SVAAGI. The CDR3 sequence: CASSYSRGQGPYSNQPQHF. The CDR3 coding sequence is TGTGCCAGCAGTTATTCAAGGGGACAGGGACCGTATAGCAATCAGCCCCAGCATTTT.